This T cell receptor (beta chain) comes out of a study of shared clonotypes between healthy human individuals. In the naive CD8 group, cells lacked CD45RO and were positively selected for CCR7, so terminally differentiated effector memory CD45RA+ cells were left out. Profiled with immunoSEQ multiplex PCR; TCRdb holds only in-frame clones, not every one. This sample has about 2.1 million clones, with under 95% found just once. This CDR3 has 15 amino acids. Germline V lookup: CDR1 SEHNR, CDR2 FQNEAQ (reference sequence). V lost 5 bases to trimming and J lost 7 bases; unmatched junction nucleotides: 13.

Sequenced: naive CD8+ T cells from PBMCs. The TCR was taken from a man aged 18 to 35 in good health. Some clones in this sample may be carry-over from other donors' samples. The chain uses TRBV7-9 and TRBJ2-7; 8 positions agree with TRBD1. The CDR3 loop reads CASSPGTGLLGEQYF. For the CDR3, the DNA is TGTGCCAGCAGCCCAGGGACAGGACTATTAGGGGAGCAGTACTTC.